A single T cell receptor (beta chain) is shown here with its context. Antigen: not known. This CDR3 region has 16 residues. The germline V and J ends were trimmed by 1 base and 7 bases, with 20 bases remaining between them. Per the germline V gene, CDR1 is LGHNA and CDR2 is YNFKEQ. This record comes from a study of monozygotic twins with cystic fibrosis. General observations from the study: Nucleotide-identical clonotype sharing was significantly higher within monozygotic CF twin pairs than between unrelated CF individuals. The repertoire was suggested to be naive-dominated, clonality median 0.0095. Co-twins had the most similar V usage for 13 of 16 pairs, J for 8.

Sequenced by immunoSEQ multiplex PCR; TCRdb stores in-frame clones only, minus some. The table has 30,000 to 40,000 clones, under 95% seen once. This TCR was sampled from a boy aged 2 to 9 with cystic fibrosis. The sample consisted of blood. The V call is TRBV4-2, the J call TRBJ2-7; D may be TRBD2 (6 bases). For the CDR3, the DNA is TGTGCCAGCAGCCAAGGGGGCGGGGCTACGTGGTTGGAGCAGTACTTC. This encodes CASSQGGGATWLEQYF.